The entry below gives a single T cell receptor (beta chain) sequence along with its context. Its antigen is still unknown. The repertoire was sequenced with immunoSEQ multiplex PCR; TCRdb's copy has only in-frame clones and lacks some. This table holds about 100,000 clones, 70% to 90% found once. These data belong to a study of T cell responses to AZD1222 COVID-19 vaccine. Germline V gene data show CDR1 as LGHNA and CDR2 as YNFKEQ. The CDR3 is 22 residues long. Trimming left V 2 bases short and J 0 bases short, with 29 bases between. The study's findings and limits: The reported proportion of spike-specific TCRs targeting unmutated variant regions was nearly half.

The starting material was peripheral blood, obtained 28 days after the second AZD1222 dose. The chain uses TRBV4-2 and TRBJ2-4; the D gene could be TRBD1 or TRBD2 (6 bases each). The receptor was isolated from an adult who received the AZD1222 COVID-19 vaccine. The CDR3, as DNA: TGTGCCAGCAGCCAAAATGGGGGATCCGACAGGTTGGGGACTCTAGCCAAAAACATTCAGTACTTC. Protein: CASSQNGGSDRLGTLAKNIQYF.